The 10 T cell receptor beta chains reported below all come from one sample, sequenced in a study of neurological immune-mediated disorders (dated by TCRdb to between 2017 and 2020). The receptor library was made with 5' RACE. Instrument on record: Illumina HiSeq 2500. TCRdb itself trimmed the public reads at Q25 with fastp, ran MiXCR and retained productive beta chains. Each entry merges the rows of one CDR3 protein and shows their most common DNA and genes. Counted in this sample were some 43,000 distinct CDR3 sequences; over 2% of them appeared once. The ten largest account for 9% to 15% of the sample. Material: PBMCs. These receptors came from a man under 40 with multiple sclerosis.

This clonotype appeared many times. The chain uses TRBV12-3 or TRBV12-4 and TRBJ2-2; 13 nucleotides align to TRBD2. J was trimmed by 4 bases and V by 0 bases; bases with no gene match: 5. The CDR3 loop spans 18 amino acids. DNA of the CDR3: TGTGCCAGCAGTTTAGCCCCCGGACTAGCGGGAGTCACCGGGGAGCTGTTTTTT. This codes for CASSLAPGLAGVTGELFF.

This clonotype was detected ten times or more. J is TRBJ1-5 and V is TRBV6-1, with unresolved D. Germline values: CDR1 MNHNS, CDR2 SASEGT. The CDR3 extends over 15 amino acids. Trimming removed 2 bases from V and 1 base from J, with 9 bases in between. CDR3 protein: CASSEKPGSNQPQHF. The CDR3 DNA is TGTGCCAGCAGTGAAAAGCCGGGGAGCAATCAGCCCCAGCATTTT.

The genes are TRBV12-3 or TRBV12-4 and TRBJ1-3; D is ambiguous. With 5 bases removed from V and 10 bases from J, the gap between germline ends came to 6 bases. CDR3 size: 10 residues. CDR3 nucleotide sequence: TGTGCCAGCAGTCGAAGGACCATATATTTT. This gives the protein CASSRRTIYF.

This clonotype was counted ten times or more. The chain joins TRBV7-8 to TRBJ1-6, with 7 bases lining up with TRBD1. From germline, CDR1 is SGHVS and CDR2 FQNEAQ. The V and J ends lost 10 bases and 6 bases, in that order; junction bases with no gene match: 6. The CDR3 is 13 residues long. CDR3 region: CATRQGGNSPLHF. The CDR3 nucleotides read TGTGCCACTCGACAGGGTGGTAATTCACCCCTCCACTTT.

This clonotype was observed many times. Relative to the germline gene, one junction end is altered; a read error may explain this. The genes are TRBV5-5 and TRBJ2-3; 7 bases are a match to TRBD1. The germline CDR1 and CDR2 sequences are SGHKS and YYEKEE (reference sequence). The CDR3 length is 12 residues. The CDR3: CDSFRGSDTQYF. The CDR3 nucleotides read TGTGACAGCTTCAGGGGGAGTGATACGCAGTATTTT.

This clonotype was recorded at least ten times. The rearrangement links TRBV7-2 to TRBJ2-7; 7 nucleotides align to TRBD1. With 5 bases clipped from V and 1 base from J, the junction kept 11 bases outside the gene matches. CDR3 size: 16 residues. Germline V gives CDR1 SGHTA, CDR2 FQGNSA. The CDR3 reads CASSQRGQRRSYEQYF. CDR3 in DNA: TGTGCCAGCAGCCAAAGGGGACAGAGAAGATCCTACGAGCAGTACTTC.

This clonotype has a handful of counts. The chain joins TRBV10-2 to TRBJ1-5, with a possible D match to TRBD1 (5 bases). This CDR3 contains 13 residues. Germline CDR1 and CDR2: WSHSY and SAAADI. Trimming took off 7 bases at V and 5 bases at J, with 12 bases between the two ends. CDR3 nucleotide sequence: TGCGCCAGCAAGGGGACGTTAGATCAGCCCCAGCATTTT. It is translated as CASKGTLDQPQHF.

This clonotype was seen at least ten times. The chain couples TRBV28 to TRBJ2-7; D is uncertain. Trimming shortened V by 4 bases and J by 7 bases, and 8 bases separated the two germline ends. Germline V gene sequence: CDR1 MDHEN, CDR2 SYDVKM. This CDR3 has 11 amino acids. This chain's CDR3 is CASSSSREQYF. CDR3 nucleotide sequence: TGTGCCAGCAGTTCCTCCCGGGAGCAGTACTTC.

This clonotype occurred many times. V and J are TRBV20-1 and TRBJ1-2; 7 bases line up with TRBD1. The length of the CDR3 is 11 residues. The J segment lost 7 bases and the V segment lost 4 bases, leaving 3 bases of the junction unmatched. Looked up from germline, CDR1 is DFQATT and CDR2 is SNEGSKA (reference sequence). The CDR3 region is CSATTGFGYTF. CDR3 in DNA: TGCAGTGCTACGACAGGGTTTGGCTACACCTTC.

V gene TRBV7-2 combines with J gene TRBJ2-1; 9 nucleotides agree with TRBD2. CDR1 SGHTA and CDR2 FQGNSA come from the germline V gene. Trimming took 5 bases from V and 7 from J; bases not matched to a gene: 9. This CDR3 comprises 15 residues. The CDR3: CASSPERGAWNEQFF. CDR3 sequence (DNA): TGTGCCAGCAGCCCCGAGCGGGGGGCCTGGAATGAGCAGTTCTTC.